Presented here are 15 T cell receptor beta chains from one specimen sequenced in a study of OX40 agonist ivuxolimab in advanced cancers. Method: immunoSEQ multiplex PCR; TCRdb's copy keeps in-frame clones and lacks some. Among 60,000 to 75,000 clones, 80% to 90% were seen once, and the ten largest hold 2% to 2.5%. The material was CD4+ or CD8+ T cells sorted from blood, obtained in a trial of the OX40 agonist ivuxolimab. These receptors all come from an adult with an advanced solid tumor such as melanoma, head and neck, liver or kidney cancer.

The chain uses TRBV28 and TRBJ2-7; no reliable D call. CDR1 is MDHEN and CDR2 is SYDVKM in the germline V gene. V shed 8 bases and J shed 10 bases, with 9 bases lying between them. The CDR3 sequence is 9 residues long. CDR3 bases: TGTGCCAGCGAGAGGAGCCAGTACTTC. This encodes CASERSQYF.

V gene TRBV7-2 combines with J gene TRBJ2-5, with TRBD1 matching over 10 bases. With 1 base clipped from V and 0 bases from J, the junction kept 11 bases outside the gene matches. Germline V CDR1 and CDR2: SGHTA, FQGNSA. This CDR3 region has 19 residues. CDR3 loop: CASSLGKWTGGTYQETQYF. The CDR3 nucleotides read TGTGCCAGCAGCTTAGGAAAGTGGACAGGGGGAACGTACCAAGAGACCCAGTACTTC.

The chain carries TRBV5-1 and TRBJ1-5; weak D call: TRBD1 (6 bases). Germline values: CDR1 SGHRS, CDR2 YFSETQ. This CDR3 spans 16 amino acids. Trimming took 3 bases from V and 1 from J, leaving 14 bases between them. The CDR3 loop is CASSWGGRESNQPQHF. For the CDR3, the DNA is TGCGCCAGCAGCTGGGGGGGCAGGGAGAGCAATCAGCCCCAGCATTTT.

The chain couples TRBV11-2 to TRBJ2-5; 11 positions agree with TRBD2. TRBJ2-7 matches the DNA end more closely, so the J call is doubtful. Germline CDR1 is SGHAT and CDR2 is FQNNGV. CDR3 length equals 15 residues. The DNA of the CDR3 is TGTGCCAGCAGCTCCGGACTAGCGGGCCCCTACGAGCAGTACTTC. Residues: CASSSGLAGPYEQYF.

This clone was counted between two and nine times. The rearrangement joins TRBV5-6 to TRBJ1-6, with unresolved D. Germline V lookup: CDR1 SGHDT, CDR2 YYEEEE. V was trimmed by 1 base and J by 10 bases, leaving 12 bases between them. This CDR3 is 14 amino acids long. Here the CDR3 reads CASSLKHSGSPLHF. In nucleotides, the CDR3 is TGTGCCAGCAGCTTGAAACATAGTGGCTCACCCCTCCACTTT.

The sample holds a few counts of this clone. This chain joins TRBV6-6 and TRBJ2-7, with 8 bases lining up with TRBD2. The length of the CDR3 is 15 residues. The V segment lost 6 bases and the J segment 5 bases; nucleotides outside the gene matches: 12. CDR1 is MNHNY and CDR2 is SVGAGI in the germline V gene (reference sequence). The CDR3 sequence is CASSPTGREVDEQYF. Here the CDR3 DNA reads TGTGCCAGCAGCCCAACGGGGCGGGAGGTGGACGAGCAGTACTTC.

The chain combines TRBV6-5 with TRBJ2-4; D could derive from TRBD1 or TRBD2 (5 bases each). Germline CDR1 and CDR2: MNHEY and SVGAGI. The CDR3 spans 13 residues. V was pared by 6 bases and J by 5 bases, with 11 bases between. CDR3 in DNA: TGTGCCAGCAGGCGACGAGGGGAAAACATTCAGTACTTC. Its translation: CASRRRGENIQYF.

This CDR3 reads CASSTLPSGAAGETQYF. The DNA for the CDR3 is TGTGCCAGCAGCACCCTGCCCTCAGGGGCCGCTGGGGAGACCCAGTACTTC. The rearrangement uses TRBV21-1 and TRBJ2-5; the tabulated D call, TRBD1, remains unverified against the DNA. TRBV21-1 is given as a pseudogene. This CDR3 contains 17 residues.

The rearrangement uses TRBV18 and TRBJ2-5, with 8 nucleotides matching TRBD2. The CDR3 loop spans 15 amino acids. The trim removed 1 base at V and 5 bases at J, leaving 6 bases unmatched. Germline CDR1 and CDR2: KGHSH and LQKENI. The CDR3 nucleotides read TGTGCCAGCTCACCACTTCGGGGGGGCATGGAGACCCAGTACTTC. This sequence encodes CASSPLRGGMETQYF. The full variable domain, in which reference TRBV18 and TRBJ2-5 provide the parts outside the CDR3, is NAGVMQNPRHLVRRRGQEARLRCSPMKGHSHVYWYRQLPEEGLKFMVYLQKENIIDESGMPKERFSAEFPKEGPSILRIQQVVRGDSAAYFCASSPLRGGMETQYFGPGTRLLVL.

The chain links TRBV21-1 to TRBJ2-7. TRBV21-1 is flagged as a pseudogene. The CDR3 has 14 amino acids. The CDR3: CASIPRDAGYEQYF. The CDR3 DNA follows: TGTGCCAGCATCCCCCGGGACGCAGGGTACGAGCAGTACTTC.

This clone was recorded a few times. CDR3 sequence (DNA): TGTGCCAGTATGGGAAGGACAATAAATGAGCAGTTCTTC. Translation: CASMGRTINEQFF. J is TRBJ2-1 and V is TRBV19; a possible D gene is TRBD1 (5 bases). V was clipped by 7 bases and J by 7 bases, with 14 bases between them. The CDR3 consists of 13 residues. The germline V gene encodes CDR1 LNHDA and CDR2 SQIVND (reference sequence).

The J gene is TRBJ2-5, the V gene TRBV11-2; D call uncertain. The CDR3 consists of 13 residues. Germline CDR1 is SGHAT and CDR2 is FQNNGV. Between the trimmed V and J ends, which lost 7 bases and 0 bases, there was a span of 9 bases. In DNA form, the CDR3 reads TGTGCCAGCACCGACTGGGACCAAGAGACCCAGTACTTC. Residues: CASTDWDQETQYF.

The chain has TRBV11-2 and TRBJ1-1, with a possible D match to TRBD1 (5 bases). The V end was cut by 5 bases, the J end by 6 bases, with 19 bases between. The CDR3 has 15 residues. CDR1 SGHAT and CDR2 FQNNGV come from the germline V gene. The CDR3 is CASSPGGGLTAEAFF. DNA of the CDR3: TGTGCCAGCAGCCCTGGGGGAGGGCTTACGGCTGAAGCTTTCTTT. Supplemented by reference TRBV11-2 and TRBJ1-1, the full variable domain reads EAGVAQSPRYKIIEKRQSVAFWCNPISGHATLYWYQQILGQGPKLLIQFQNNGVVDDSQLPKDRFSAERLKGVDSTLKIQPAKLEDSAVYLCASSPGGGLTAEAFFGQGTRLTVV.

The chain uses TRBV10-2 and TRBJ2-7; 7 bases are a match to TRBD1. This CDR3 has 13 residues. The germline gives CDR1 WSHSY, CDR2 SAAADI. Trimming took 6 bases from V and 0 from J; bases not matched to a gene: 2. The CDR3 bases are TGCGCCAGCAGGGGACAGAGCTCCTACGAGCAGTACTTC. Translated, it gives CASRGQSSYEQYF.

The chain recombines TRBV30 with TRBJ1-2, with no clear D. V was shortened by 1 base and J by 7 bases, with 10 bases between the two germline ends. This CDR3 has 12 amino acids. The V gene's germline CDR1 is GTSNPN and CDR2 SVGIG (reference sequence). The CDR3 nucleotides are TGTGCCTGGAGTGCCCGCCCTTCTGGCTACACCTTC. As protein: CAWSARPSGYTF.